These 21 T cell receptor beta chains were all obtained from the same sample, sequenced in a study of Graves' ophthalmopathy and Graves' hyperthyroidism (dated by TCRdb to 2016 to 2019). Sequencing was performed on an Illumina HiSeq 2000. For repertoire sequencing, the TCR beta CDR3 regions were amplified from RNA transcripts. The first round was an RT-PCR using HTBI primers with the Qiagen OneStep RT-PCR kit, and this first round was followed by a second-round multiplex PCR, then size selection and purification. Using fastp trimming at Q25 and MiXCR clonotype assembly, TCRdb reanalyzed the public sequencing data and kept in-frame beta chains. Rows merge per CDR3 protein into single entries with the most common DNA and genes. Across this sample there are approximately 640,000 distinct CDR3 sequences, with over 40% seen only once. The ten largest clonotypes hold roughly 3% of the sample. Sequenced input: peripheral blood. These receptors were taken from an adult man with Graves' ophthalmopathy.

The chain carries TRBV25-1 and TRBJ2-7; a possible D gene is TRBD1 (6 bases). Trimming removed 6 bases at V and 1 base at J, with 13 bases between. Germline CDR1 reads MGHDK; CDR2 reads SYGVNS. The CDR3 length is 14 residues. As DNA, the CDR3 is TGTGCCAGCAGCTCACCAGGGGAATCCTACGAGCAGTACTTC. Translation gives CASSSPGESYEQYF.

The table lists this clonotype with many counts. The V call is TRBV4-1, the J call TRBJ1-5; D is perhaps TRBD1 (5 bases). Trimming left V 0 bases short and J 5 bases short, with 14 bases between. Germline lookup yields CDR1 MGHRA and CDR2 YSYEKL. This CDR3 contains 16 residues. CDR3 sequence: CASSQEGVRVHQPQHF. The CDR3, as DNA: TGCGCCAGCAGCCAAGAAGGTGTCAGGGTCCATCAGCCCCAGCATTTT.

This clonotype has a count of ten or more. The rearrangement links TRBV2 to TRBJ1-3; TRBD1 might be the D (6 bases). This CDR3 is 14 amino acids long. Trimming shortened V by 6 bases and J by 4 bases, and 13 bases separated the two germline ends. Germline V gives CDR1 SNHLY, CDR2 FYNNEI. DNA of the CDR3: TGTGCCAGCAGCGGACAGCCGAGAGGAAACACCATATATTTT. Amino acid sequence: CASSGQPRGNTIYF.

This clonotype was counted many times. As DNA, the CDR3 is TGTGCCAGCAGCTCCAAGGCGGGCTACACCTTC. As protein: CASSSKAGYTF. The chain links TRBV7-9 to TRBJ1-2; D call uncertain. The germline V gene encodes CDR1 SEHNR and CDR2 FQNEAQ (reference sequence). The CDR3 extends over 11 amino acids. Trimming removed 4 bases at V and 8 bases at J, with 8 bases between.

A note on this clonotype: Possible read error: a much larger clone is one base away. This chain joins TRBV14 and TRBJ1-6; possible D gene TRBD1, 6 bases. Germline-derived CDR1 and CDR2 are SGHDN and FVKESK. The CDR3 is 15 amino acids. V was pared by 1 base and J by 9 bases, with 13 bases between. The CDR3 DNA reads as TGTGCCAGCAGCCAAGCGAACAGGGTTGGTTCACCCCTCCACTTT. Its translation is CASSQANRVGSPLHF.

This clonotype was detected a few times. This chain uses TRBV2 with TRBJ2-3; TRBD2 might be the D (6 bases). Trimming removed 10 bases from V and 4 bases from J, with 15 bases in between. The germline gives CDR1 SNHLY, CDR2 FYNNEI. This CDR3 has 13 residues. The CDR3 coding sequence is TGTGCCAACGCGACTAGTAGGTCAGATACGCAGTATTTT. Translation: CANATSRSDTQYF.

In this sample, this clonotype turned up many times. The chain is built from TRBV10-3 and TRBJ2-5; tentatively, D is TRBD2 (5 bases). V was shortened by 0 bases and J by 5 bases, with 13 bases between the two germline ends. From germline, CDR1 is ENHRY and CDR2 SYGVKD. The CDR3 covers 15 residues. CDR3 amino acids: CAISESWSPGETQYF. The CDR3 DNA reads TGTGCCATCAGTGAGTCATGGAGCCCGGGGGAGACCCAGTACTTC.

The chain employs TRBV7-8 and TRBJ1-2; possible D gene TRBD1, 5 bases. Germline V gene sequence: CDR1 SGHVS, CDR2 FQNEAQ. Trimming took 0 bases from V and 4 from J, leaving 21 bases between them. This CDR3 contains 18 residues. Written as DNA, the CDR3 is TGTGCCAGCAGCTTAGCTCCGGGACTAGCGGGCGCCGGCTATGGCTACACCTTC. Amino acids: CASSLAPGLAGAGYGYTF. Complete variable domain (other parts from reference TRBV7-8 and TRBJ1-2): GAGVSQSPRYKVAKRGQDVALRCDPISGHVSLFWYQQALGQGPEFLTYFQNEAQLDKSGLPSDRFFAERPEGSVSTLKIQRTQQEDSAVYLCASSLAPGLAGAGYGYTFGSGTRLTVV.

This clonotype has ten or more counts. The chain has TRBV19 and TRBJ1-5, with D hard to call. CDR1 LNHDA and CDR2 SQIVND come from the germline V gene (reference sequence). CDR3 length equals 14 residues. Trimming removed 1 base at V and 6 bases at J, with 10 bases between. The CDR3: CASSIGSGAQPQHF. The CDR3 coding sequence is TGTGCCAGTAGTATAGGCAGTGGCGCTCAGCCCCAGCATTTT.

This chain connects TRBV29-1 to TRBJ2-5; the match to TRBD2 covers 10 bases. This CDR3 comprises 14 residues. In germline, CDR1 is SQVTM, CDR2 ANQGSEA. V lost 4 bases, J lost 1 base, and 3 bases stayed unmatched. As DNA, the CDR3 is TGCAGCGTTGGACTAGCGGGCATCCAAGAGACCCAGTACTTC. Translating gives CSVGLAGIQETQYF. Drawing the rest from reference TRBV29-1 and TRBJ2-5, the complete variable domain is SAVISQKPSRDICQRGTSLTIQCQVDSQVTMMFWYRQQPGQSLTLIATANQGSEATYESGFVIDKFPISRPNLTFSTLTVSNMSPEDSSIYLCSVGLAGIQETQYFGPGTRLLVL.

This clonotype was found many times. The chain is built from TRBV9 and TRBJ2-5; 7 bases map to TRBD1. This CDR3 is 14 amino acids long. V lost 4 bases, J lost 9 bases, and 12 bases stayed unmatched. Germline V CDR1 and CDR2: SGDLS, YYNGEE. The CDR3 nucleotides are TGTGCCAGCAGCACCCGGGACAGCACTTCGGCCCAGTACTTC. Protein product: CASSTRDSTSAQYF.

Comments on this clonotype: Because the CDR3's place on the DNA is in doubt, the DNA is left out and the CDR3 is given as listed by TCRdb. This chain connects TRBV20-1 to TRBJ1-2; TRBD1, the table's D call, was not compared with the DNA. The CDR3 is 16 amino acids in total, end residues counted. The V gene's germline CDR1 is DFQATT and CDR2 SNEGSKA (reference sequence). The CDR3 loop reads CSARDRDTEAFFGYTF.

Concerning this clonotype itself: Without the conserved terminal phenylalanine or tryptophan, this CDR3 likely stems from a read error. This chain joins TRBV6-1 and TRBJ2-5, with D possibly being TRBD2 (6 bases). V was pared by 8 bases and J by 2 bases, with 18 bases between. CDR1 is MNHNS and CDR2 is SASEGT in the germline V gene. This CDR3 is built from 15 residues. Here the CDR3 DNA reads TGTGCCAGCTCTTACCCCTCGGGAGTGCAAGAGACCCAGTACCTC. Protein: CASSYPSGVQETQYL.

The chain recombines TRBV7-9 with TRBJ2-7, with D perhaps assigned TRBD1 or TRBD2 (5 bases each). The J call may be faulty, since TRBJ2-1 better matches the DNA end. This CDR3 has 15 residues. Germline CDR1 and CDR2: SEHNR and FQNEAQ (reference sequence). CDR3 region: CASSLTGLNYNEQFF. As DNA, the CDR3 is TGTGCCAGCAGCCTCACGGGGCTGAACTACAATGAGCAGTTCTTC.

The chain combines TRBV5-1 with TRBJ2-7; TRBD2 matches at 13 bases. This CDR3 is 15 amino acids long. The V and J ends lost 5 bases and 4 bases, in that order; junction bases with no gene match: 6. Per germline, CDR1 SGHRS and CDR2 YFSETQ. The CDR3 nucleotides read TGCGCCAGCAGGCGGACTAGCGGGGGTGTTTACGAGCAGTACTTC. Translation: CASRRTSGGVYEQYF.

The DNA of the CDR3 is TGTGCCAGCAGCCCGAATATTAGGGGGGAGCTGTTTTTT. This encodes CASSPNIRGELFF. The rearrangement links TRBV25-1 to TRBJ2-2; D is undetermined. The germline V gene has CDR1 MGHDK and CDR2 SYGVNS. The CDR3 loop spans 13 amino acids. V was trimmed by 6 bases and J by 8 bases, leaving 13 bases between them.

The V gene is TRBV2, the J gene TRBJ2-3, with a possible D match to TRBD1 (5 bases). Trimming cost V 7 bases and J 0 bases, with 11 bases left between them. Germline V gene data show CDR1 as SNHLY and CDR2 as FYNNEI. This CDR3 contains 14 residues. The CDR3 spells CASTRTHSTDTQYF. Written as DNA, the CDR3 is TGTGCCAGCACCAGGACACATAGCACAGATACGCAGTATTTT.

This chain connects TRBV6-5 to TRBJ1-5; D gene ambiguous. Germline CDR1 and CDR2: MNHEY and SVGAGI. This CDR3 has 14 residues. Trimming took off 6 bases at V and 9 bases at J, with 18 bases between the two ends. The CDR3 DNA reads TGTGCCAGCAGCAGCAGGACGGTCGGGCCGCCCCAGCATTTT. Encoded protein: CASSSRTVGPPQHF.

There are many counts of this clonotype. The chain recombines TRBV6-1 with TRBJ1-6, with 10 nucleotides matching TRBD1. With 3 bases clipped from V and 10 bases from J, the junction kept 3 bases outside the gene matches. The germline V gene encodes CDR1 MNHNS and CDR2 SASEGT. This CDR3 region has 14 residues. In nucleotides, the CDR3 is TGTGCCAGCAGTGATGGACAGGGGGGCTCACCCCTCCACTTT. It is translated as CASSDGQGGSPLHF.

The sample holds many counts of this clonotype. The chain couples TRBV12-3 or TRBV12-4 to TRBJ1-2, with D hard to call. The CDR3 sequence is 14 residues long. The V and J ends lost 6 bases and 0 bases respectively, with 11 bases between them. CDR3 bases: TGTGCCAGCAGCCCGATGGTTACTAACTATGGCTACACCTTC. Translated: CASSPMVTNYGYTF.

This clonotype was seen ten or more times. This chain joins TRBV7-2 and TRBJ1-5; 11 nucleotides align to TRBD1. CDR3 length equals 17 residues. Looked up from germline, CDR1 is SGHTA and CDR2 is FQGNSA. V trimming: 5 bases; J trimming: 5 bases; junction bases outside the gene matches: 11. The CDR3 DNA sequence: TGTGCCAGCAGCCATGCCGGGACAGGGGGTCTCCATCAGCCCCAGCATTTT. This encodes CASSHAGTGGLHQPQHF.